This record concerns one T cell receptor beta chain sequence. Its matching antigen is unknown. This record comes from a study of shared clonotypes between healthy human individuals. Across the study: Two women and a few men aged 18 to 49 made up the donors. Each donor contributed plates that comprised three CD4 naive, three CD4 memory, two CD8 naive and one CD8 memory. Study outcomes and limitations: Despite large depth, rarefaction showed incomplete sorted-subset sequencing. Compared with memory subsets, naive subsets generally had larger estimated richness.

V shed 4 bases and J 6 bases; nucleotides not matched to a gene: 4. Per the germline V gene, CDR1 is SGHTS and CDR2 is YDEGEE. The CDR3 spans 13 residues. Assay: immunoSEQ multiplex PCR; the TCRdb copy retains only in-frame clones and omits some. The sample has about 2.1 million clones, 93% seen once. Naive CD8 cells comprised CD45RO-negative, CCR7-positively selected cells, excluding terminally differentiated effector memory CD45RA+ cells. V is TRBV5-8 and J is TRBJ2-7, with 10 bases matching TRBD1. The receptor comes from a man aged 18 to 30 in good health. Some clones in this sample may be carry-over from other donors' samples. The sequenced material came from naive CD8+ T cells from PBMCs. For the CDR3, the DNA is TGTGCCAGCAGCGTCGGACAGGGGGGCGAGCAGTACTTC. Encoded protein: CASSVGQGGEQYF. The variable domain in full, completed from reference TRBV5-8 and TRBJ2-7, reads EAGVTQSPTHLIKTRGQQATLRCSPISGHTSVYWYQQALGLGLQFLLWYDEGEERNRGNFPPRFSGRQFPNYSSELNVNALELEDSALYLCASSVGQGGEQYFGPGTRLTVT.